Following are 3 T cell receptor beta chains from one sample sequenced in a study of CD8 T cells in Susac syndrome. The RNA, about 0.5 to 1 ug, was put through reverse transcription using random hexamers. TCRdb reprocessed the immunoSEQ multiplex PCR reads with MiXCR, giving one entry per CDR3 protein. Of 90,000 to 150,000 distinct CDR3 sequences listed, about 90% were seen once; the top ten hold roughly 0.15%. Material: CD4+ T cells from PBMCs. The receptors derive from a human donor in good health.

V and J are TRBV29-1 and TRBJ2-1; tentatively, D is TRBD2 (5 bases). Germline CDR1 is SQVTM and CDR2 is ANQGSEA. This CDR3 has 12 amino acids. Between the trimmed V and J ends, which lost 3 bases and 8 bases, there was a span of 11 bases. The CDR3 coding sequence is TGCAGCGTTGAGTTGCTAGCCGATGAGCAGTTCTTC. Protein: CSVELLADEQFF.

This clonotype was found once. The rearrangement uses TRBV29-1 and TRBJ2-5; 7 bases line up with TRBD1. Germline loops: CDR1 SQVTM, CDR2 ANQGSEA. J lost 1 base, V lost 4 bases, and 3 bases had no gene match. The CDR3 runs 13 residues. The CDR3 spells CSVAHRGQETQYF. The CDR3 bases are TGCAGCGTTGCTCACAGGGGCCAAGAGACCCAGTACTTC.

The chain carries TRBV5-1 and TRBJ1-4, with D unclear. The CDR3 covers 15 residues. Germline CDR1 reads SGHRS; CDR2 reads YFSETQ. Trimming cost V 4 bases and J 0 bases, with 10 bases left between them. The CDR3 sequence is CASSVSPATNEKLFF. Written as DNA, the CDR3 is TGCGCCAGCAGCGTTTCGCCAGCAACTAATGAAAAACTGTTTTTT.